Presented here are 22 T cell receptor beta chains from one specimen sequenced in a study of T cells in Graves' hyperthyroidism and ophthalmopathy. The source material, RNA transcripts, was used to amplify TCR beta CDR3 regions. The HTBI set primed first-round TCR CDR3 RT-PCR. TCRdb analysed the multiplex PCR reads with MiXCR anew, one entry per CDR3 protein. The table records 350,000 or so distinct CDR3 sequences, 18% of them present only once. The specimen was blood. The source of these receptors is a woman in her fifties or sixties with Graves' hyperthyroidism.

The chain couples TRBV14 to TRBJ2-7, with a weak D call TRBD2 (6 bases). The V gene lost 5 bases and the J gene lost 1 base, with 12 bases spanning the gap. The germline gives CDR1 SGHDN, CDR2 FVKESK. CDR3 size: 14 residues. CDR3 region: CASSFRGESYEQYV. In DNA form, the CDR3 reads TGTGCCAGCAGCTTCCGCGGGGAGTCCTACGAGCAGTACGTC.

V is TRBV5-8 and J is TRBJ2-6; D perhaps matches TRBD1 (5 bases). The CDR3 loop spans 19 amino acids. V lost 1 base, J lost 0 bases, and 17 bases lay in between. The germline CDR1 and CDR2 sequences are SGHTS and YDEGEE. The CDR3 nucleotides read TGTGCCAGCAGCTTGCAGGGCCGTTACACCATCTCTGGGGCCAACGTCCTGACTTTC. Translated: CASSLQGRYTISGANVLTF.

This clonotype was seen only a few times. The V and J genes are TRBV5-1 and TRBJ1-4; a weak D match, TRBD1 (5 bases). V gave up 0 bases and J gave up 0 bases, with 9 bases separating them. The CDR3 consists of 16 residues. The V gene's germline CDR1 is SGHRS and CDR2 YFSETQ. The CDR3 spells CASSLAQDTTNEKLFF. CDR3 DNA: TGCGCCAGCAGCTTGGCGCAGGACACAACTAATGAAAAACTGTTTTTT.

This clonotype appeared a few times. The chain is built from TRBV7-9 and TRBJ2-2; 12 nucleotides line up with TRBD2. CDR1 is SEHNR and CDR2 is FQNEAQ in the germline V gene (reference sequence). The CDR3 loop spans 14 amino acids. The V and J ends lost 5 bases and 7 bases, in that order; junction bases with no gene match: 2. CDR3 bases: TGTGCCAGCAGCCAGACTAGCGGGAGCGGGGAGCTGTTTTTT. It specifies CASSQTSGSGELFF.

The J gene is TRBJ1-1, the V gene TRBV18, with D unclear. V shed 1 base and J shed 6 bases, with 9 bases lying between them. The germline V gene encodes CDR1 KGHSH and CDR2 LQKENI. The CDR3 sequence is 13 residues long. DNA of the CDR3: TGTGCCAGCTCACCACTGTTTCTCGCTGAAGCTTTCTTT. Translated, it gives CASSPLFLAEAFF.

The chain links TRBV9 to TRBJ2-7, with 8 nucleotides matching TRBD2. The CDR3 spans 15 residues. The ends lost 3 bases at V and 6 bases at J; junction bases unmatched: 11. Germline V gives CDR1 SGDLS, CDR2 YYNGEE. Here the CDR3 DNA reads TGTGCCAGCAGCGCCGGCGGGGGACTAGTAGGCGAGCAGTACTTC. Translated, it gives CASSAGGGLVGEQYF.

Many counts were recorded for this clonotype. V and J are TRBV11-2 and TRBJ2-1; D gene ambiguous. The CDR3 consists of 13 residues. CDR1 is SGHAT and CDR2 is FQNNGV in the germline V gene. V gave up 5 bases and J gave up 4 bases, with 9 bases separating them. In DNA, the CDR3 is TGTGCCAGCAGCCAAGACAATTACAATGAGCAGTTCTTC. Translated, it gives CASSQDNYNEQFF.

The sample holds a few counts of this clonotype. One base away lies a much larger clone, so this may be a sequencing read error. This sequence joins TRBV11-2 and TRBJ2-7, with a weak D call TRBD2 (6 bases). The V gene's germline CDR1 is SGHAT and CDR2 FQNNGV. The CDR3 contains 14 residues. CDR3 in amino acids: CASSPKGLSYGQYF. CDR3 sequence (DNA): TGTGCCAGCAGCCCAAAGGGACTTTCCTACGGGCAGTACTTC.

The chain employs TRBV7-9 and TRBJ1-1, with unresolved D. The CDR3 consists of 15 residues. Deletions cut 0 bases from V and 3 bases from J, with 11 bases between. CDR1 SEHNR and CDR2 FQNEAQ come from the germline V gene (reference sequence). The CDR3 DNA reads as TGTGCCAGCAGCTTAGCGGTGGGTGCGGACACTGAAGCTTTCTTT. Residues: CASSLAVGADTEAFF.

The chain uses TRBV20-1 and TRBJ1-4; D unclear. V lost 6 bases and J 8 bases, leaving 10 bases between the germline ends. Germline V gives CDR1 DFQATT, CDR2 SNEGSKA (reference sequence). The CDR3 is 11 amino acids. The CDR3 region has the DNA TGCAGTGCGGGAGGGCCGGAAAAACTGTTTTTT. It encodes CSAGGPEKLFF.

As regards this clonotype: This may arise from a read error, as a much more abundant clone is one base away. This chain uses TRBV27 with TRBJ2-1; D not certain. Germline CDR1 MNHEY, CDR2 SMNVEV (reference sequence). There are 15 residues in the CDR3. CDR3 bases: TGTGCCAGCAGTTTATCGGACGGAGCCTACAATGAGCAGTCCTTC. This gives the protein CASSLSDGAYNEQSF.

This clonotype has at least ten counts. The V call is TRBV20-1, the J call TRBJ1-1, with TRBD1 identical over 7 bases. Germline CDR1 and CDR2: DFQATT and SNEGSKA (reference sequence). The CDR3 totals 18 residues. J lost 1 base, V lost 3 bases, and 17 bases had no gene match. Here the CDR3 DNA reads TGCAGTGCTAGCCGGCGGCCCAGGGGGTCACTACCGAACACTGAAGCTTTCTTT. Its translation is CSASRRPRGSLPNTEAFF.

The V call is TRBV29-1, the J call TRBJ2-3; D is possibly TRBD2 (7 bases). V shed 3 bases and J shed 6 bases, with 13 bases lying between them. This CDR3 spans 13 amino acids. Germline V lookup: CDR1 SQVTM, CDR2 ANQGSEA. CDR3 in DNA: TGCAGCGTTGATTCCGAGGGGGGGGATACGCAGTATTTT. This gives the protein CSVDSEGGDTQYF.

The V call is TRBV3-1, the J call TRBJ2-6, with unresolved D. Germline CDR1 reads LGHDT; CDR2 reads YNNKEL (reference sequence). Deletions cut 6 bases from V and 0 bases from J, with 9 bases between. The CDR3 runs 15 residues. CDR3 in DNA: TGTGCCAGCAGTGGTCTAGGCTCTGGGGCCAACGTCCTGACTTTC. This sequence encodes CASSGLGSGANVLTF.

The chain combines TRBV10-3 with TRBJ1-5; D not resolved. Trimming took 6 bases from V and 3 from J, leaving 12 bases between them. The CDR3 is 14 residues long. Germline-derived CDR1 and CDR2 are ENHRY and SYGVKD. This CDR3 is CAISGPDSNQPQHF. The CDR3 DNA is TGTGCCATCAGCGGGCCTGACTCCAATCAGCCCCAGCATTTT.

This chain uses TRBV6-2 or TRBV6-3 with TRBJ2-1, with a weak D call TRBD2 (5 bases). V was clipped by 2 bases and J by 4 bases, with 9 bases between them. CDR3 length: 14 amino acids. In germline, CDR1 is MNHEY, CDR2 SVGEGT. The chain's CDR3 is CASSYGRGYNEQFF. CDR3 sequence (DNA): TGTGCCAGCAGTTACGGACGGGGATACAATGAGCAGTTCTTC.

This chain joins TRBV9 and TRBJ1-1; D gene ambiguous. The V end lost 6 bases, the J end lost 8 bases, and 17 bases lay between the germline ends. The CDR3 has 13 amino acids. The germline gives CDR1 SGDLS, CDR2 YYNGEE. The CDR3 sequence: CASTSPPRREAFF. The CDR3 nucleotides are TGTGCCAGCACCTCACCCCCACGCCGAGAAGCTTTCTTT.

There are many counts of this clonotype. V and J are TRBV12-3 or TRBV12-4 and TRBJ2-7, with a tentative D call TRBD1 (5 bases). The CDR3 length is 13 residues. Trimming pared 1 base from V and 4 bases from J, leaving 8 bases between. CDR3 in DNA: TGTGCCAGCAGTTTAGGGGGCCCATACGAGCAGTACTTC. It yields the protein CASSLGGPYEQYF.

This clonotype came up many times. This chain joins TRBV5-1 and TRBJ2-1, with 14 bases aligning to TRBD2. The germline gives CDR1 SGHRS, CDR2 YFSETQ. Losses at the gene ends were 1 base for V and 7 bases for J; bases not matched to a gene: 10. The CDR3 length is 18 residues. CDR3 sequence: CASSLTRRLAGGLNEQFF. CDR3 DNA sequence: TGCGCCAGCAGCTTGACCCGCAGACTAGCGGGAGGGCTAAATGAGCAGTTCTTC. Full variable domain (remainder filled in from reference TRBV5-1 and TRBJ2-1): KAGVTQTPRYLIKTRGQQVTLSCSPISGHRSVSWYQQTPGQGLQFLFEYFSETQRNKGNFPGRFSGRQFSNSRSEMNVSTLELGDSALYLCASSLTRRLAGGLNEQFFGPGTRLTVL.

The chain employs TRBV28 and TRBJ1-2, with a possible D match to TRBD1 (6 bases). Germline V gene sequence: CDR1 MDHEN, CDR2 SYDVKM. The CDR3 has 14 amino acids. V lost 1 base, J lost 8 bases, and 14 bases lay in between. CDR3 DNA sequence: TGTGCCAGCAGTTTATATGGGGGCGCGGGAGGCTACACCTTC. Translating gives CASSLYGGAGGYTF.

The gene calls are TRBV7-3 and TRBJ2-7; 10 bases are a match to TRBD1. CDR3 size: 15 residues. V shed 6 bases, J shed 5 bases, and the junction held 10 bases outside the gene matches. Per germline, CDR1 SGHTA and CDR2 FQGTGA. The CDR3 sequence is CASSLIGTGDDEQYF. DNA of the CDR3: TGTGCCAGCAGTCTAATTGGGACAGGGGATGACGAGCAGTACTTC.

This clonotype was seen a handful of times. This chain joins TRBV7-2 and TRBJ2-1, with D unclear. Trimming stripped 5 bases from V and 4 bases from J, with 18 bases between. The CDR3 is 16 amino acids. Per germline, CDR1 SGHTA and CDR2 FQGNSA. In DNA, the CDR3 is TGTGCCAGCAGCCCGCCGTCCTCGGACCTTTACAATGAGCAGTTCTTC. Protein: CASSPPSSDLYNEQFF.